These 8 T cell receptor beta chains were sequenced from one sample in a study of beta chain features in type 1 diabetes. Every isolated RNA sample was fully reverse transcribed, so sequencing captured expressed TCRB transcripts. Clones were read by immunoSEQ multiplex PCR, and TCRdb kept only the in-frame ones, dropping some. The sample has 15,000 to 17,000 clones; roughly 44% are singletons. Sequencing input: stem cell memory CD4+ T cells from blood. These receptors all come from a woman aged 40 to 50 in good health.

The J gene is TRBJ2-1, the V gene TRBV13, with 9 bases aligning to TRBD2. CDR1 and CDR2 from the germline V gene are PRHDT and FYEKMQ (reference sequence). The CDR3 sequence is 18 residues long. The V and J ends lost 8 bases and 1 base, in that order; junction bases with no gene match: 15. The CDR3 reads CASEAGIGGGASYNEQFF. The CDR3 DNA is TGTGCCAGCGAGGCAGGGATCGGCGGGGGGGCTTCCTACAATGAGCAGTTCTTC.

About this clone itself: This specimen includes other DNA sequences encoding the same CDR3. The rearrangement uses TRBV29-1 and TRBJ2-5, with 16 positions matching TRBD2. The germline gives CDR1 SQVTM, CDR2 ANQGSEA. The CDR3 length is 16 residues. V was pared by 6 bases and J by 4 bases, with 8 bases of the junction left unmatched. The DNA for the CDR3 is TGCAGCGTGAGGGGACTAGCGGGGGGGCGTGGAGAGACCCAGTACTTC. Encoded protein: CSVRGLAGGRGETQYF.

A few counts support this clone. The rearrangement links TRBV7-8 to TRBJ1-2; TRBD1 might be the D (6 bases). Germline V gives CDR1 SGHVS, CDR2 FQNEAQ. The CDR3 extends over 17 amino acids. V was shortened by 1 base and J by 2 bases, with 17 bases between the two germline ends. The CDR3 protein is CASSLVVGRDTNYGYTF. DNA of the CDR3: TGTGCCAGCAGCTTAGTGGTAGGCCGGGACACCAACTATGGCTACACCTTC.

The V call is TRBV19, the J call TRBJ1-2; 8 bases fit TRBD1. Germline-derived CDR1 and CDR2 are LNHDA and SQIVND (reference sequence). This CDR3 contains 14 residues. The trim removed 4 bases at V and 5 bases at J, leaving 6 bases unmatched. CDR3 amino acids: CASSTTQGAYGYTF. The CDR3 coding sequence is TGTGCCAGTAGTACAACTCAGGGGGCGTATGGCTACACCTTC.

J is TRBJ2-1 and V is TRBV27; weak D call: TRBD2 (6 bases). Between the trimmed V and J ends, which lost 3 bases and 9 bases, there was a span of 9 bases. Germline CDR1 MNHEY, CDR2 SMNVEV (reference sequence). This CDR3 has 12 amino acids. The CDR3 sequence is CASSFPGGEQFF. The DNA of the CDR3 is TGTGCCAGCAGTTTCCCCGGGGGTGAGCAGTTCTTC.

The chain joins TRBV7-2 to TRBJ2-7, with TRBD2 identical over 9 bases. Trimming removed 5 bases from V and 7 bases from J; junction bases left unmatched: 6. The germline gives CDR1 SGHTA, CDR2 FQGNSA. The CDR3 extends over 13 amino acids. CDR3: CASSPRGGGEQYF. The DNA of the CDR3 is TGTGCCAGCAGCCCACGCGGGGGGGGAGAGCAGTACTTC.

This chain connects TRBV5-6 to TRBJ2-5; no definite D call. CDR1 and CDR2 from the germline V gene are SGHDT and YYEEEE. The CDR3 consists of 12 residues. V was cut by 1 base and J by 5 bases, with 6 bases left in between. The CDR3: CASSLFGETQYF. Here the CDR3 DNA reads TGTGCCAGCAGCTTGTTCGGGGAGACCCAGTACTTC. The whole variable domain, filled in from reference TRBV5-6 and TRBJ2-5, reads DAGVTQSPTHLIKTRGQQVTLRCSPKSGHDTVSWYQQALGQGPQFIFQYYEEEERQRGNFPDRFSGHQFPNYSSELNVNALLLGDSALYLCASSLFGETQYFGPGTRLLVL.

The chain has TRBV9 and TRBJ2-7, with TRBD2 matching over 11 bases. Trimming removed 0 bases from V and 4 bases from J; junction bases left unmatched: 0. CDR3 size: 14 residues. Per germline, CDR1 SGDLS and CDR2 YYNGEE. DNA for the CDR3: TGTGCCAGCAGCGTAGCTAGCGGGGGGTACGAGCAGTACTTC. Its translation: CASSVASGGYEQYF.